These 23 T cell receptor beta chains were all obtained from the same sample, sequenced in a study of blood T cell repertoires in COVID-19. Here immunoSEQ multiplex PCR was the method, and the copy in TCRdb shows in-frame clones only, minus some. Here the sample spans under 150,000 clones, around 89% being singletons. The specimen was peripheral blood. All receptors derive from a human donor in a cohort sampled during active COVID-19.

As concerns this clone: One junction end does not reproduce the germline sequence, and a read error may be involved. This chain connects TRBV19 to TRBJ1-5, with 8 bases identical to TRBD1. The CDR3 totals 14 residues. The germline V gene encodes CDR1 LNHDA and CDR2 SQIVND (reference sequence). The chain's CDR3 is CATGVGTGNQPQHF. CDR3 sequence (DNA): TGTGCCACTGGGGTGGGGACAGGCAACCAGCCCCAGCATTTT.

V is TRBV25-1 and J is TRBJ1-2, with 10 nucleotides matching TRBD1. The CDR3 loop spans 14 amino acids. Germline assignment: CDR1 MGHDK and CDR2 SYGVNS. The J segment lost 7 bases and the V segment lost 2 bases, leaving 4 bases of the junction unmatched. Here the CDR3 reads CASSEGTGVSGYTF. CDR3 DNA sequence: TGTGCCAGCAGTGAAGGGACAGGGGTTAGTGGCTACACCTTC.

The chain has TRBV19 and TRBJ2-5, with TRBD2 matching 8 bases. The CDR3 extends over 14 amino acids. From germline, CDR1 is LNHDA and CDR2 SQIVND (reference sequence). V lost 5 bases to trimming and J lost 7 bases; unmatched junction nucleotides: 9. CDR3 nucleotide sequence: TGTGCCAGTAGTCCCCGGGGGGGTCTGAGGACCCAGTACTTC. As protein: CASSPRGGLRTQYF.

CDR3: CASSAGQFGTEAFF. The CDR3 DNA reads TGTGCCAGCAGCGCCGGACAGTTCGGCACTGAAGCTTTCTTT. The gene calls are TRBV7-3 and TRBJ1-1, with a weak D call TRBD1 (6 bases). This CDR3 region has 14 residues. Trimming removed 5 bases from V and 4 bases from J, with 14 bases in between. Germline CDR1 is SGHTA and CDR2 is FQGTGA.

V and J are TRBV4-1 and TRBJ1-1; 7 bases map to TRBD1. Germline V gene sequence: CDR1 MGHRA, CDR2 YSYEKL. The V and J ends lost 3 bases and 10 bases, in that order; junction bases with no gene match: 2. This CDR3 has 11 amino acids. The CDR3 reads CASSQTGSAFF. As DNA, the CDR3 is TGCGCCAGCAGCCAGACAGGGTCAGCTTTCTTT.

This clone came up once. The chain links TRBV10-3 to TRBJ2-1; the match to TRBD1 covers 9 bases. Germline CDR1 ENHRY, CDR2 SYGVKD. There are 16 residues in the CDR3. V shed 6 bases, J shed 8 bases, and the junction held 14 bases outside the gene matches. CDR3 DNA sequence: TGTGCCATCAGAGGGGCGCCACAGGGGGCGAACGATGAGCAGTTCTTC. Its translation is CAIRGAPQGANDEQFF.

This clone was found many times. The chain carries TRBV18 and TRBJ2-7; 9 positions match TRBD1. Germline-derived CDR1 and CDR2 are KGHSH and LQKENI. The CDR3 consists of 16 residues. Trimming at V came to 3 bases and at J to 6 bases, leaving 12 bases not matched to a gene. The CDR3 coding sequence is TGTGCCAGCTCACCCTCTCCTGCCGGGACAGGGATCGAGCAGTACTTC. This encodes CASSPSPAGTGIEQYF.

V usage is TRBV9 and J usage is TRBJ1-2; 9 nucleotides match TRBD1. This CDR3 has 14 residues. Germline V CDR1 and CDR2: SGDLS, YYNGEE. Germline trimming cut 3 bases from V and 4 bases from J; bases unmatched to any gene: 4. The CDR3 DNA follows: TGTGCCAGCAGCGCGGACAGGGGAGTCTATGGCTACACCTTC. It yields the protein CASSADRGVYGYTF.

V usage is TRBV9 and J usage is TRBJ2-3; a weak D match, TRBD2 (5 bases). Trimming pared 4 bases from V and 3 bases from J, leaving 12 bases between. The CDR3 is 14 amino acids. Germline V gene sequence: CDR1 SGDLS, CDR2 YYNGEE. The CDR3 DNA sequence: TGTGCCAGCAGCACGGGCGGAGGTACAGATACGCAGTATTTT. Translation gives CASSTGGGTDTQYF.

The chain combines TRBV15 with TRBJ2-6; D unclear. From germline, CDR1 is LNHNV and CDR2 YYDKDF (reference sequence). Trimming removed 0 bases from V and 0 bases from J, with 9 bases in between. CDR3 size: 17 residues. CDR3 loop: CATSRDKGVSGANVLTF. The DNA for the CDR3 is TGTGCCACCAGCAGAGATAAAGGAGTCTCTGGGGCCAACGTCCTGACTTTC. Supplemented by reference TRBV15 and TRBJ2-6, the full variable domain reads DAMVIQNPRYQVTQFGKPVTLSCSQTLNHNVMYWYQQKSSQAPKLLFHYYDKDFNNEADTPDNFQSRRPNTSFCFLDIRSPGLGDTAMYLCATSRDKGVSGANVLTFGAGSRLTVL.

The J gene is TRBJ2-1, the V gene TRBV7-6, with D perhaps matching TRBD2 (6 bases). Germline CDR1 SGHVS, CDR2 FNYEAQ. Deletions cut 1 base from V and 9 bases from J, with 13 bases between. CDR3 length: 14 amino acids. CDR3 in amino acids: CASSLVSSAGEQFF. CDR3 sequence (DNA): TGTGCCAGCAGCTTAGTTAGCTCAGCGGGTGAGCAGTTCTTC. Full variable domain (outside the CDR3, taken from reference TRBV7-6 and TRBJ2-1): GAGVSQSPRYKVTKRGQDVALRCDPISGHVSLYWYRQALGQGPEFLTYFNYEAQQDKSGLPNDRFSAERPEGSISTLTIQRTEQRDSAMYRCASSLVSSAGEQFFGPGTRLTVL.

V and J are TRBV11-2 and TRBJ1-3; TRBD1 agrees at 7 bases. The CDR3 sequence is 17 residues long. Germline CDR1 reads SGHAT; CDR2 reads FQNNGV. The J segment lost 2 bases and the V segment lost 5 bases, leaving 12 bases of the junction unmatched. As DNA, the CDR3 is TGTGCCAGCAGCCGATATGCGACAGGGTTTACTGGAAACACCATATATTTT. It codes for CASSRYATGFTGNTIYF.

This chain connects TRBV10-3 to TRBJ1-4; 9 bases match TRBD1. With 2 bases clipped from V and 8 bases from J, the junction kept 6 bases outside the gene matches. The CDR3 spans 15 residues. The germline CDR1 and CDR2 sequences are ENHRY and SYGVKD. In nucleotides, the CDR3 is TGTGCCATCAGTGAGCCGGGACAGGGTCGGGAAAAACTGTTTTTT. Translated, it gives CAISEPGQGREKLFF.

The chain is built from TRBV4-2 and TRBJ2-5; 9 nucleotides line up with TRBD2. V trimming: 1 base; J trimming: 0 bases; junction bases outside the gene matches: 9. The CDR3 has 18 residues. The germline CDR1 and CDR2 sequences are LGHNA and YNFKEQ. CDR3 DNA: TGTGCCAGCAGCCAAGGCCCCTCTAGCGGGGAGTACCAAGAGACCCAGTACTTC. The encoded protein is CASSQGPSSGEYQETQYF.

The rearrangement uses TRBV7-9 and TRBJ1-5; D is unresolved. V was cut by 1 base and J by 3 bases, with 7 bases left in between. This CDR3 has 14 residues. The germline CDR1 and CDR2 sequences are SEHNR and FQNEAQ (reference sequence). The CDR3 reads CASSLDGFNQPQHF. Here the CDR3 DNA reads TGTGCCAGCAGCTTAGACGGGTTCAATCAGCCCCAGCATTTT.

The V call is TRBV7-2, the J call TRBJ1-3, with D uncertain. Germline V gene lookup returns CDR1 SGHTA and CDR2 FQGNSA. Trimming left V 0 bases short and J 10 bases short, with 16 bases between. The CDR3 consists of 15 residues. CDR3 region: CASSLAPGRVETIYF. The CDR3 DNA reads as TGTGCCAGCAGCTTAGCCCCGGGGAGGGTGGAGACCATATATTTT.

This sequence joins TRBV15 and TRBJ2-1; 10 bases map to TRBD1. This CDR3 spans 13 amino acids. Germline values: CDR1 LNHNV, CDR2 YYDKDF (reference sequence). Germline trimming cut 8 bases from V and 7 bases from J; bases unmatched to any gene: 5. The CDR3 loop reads CATRQGAWNEQFF. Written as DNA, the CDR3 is TGTGCCACCCGACAGGGGGCCTGGAATGAGCAGTTCTTC.

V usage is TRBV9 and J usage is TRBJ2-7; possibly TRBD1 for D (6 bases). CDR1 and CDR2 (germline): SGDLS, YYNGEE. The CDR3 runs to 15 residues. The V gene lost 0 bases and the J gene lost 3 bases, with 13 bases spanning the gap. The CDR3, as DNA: TGTGCCAGCAGCGTAGCTGGACAGCCTGGCTACGAGCAGTACTTC. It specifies CASSVAGQPGYEQYF.

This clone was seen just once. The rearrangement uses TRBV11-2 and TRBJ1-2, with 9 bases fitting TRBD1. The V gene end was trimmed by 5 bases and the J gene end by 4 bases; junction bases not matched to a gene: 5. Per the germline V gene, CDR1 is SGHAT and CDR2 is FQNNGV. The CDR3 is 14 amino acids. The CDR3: CASSPGTGTYGYTF. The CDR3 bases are TGTGCCAGCAGCCCCGGGACAGGGACCTATGGCTACACCTTC. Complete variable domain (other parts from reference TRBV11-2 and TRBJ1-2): EAGVAQSPRYKIIEKRQSVAFWCNPISGHATLYWYQQILGQGPKLLIQFQNNGVVDDSQLPKDRFSAERLKGVDSTLKIQPAKLEDSAVYLCASSPGTGTYGYTFGSGTRLTVV.

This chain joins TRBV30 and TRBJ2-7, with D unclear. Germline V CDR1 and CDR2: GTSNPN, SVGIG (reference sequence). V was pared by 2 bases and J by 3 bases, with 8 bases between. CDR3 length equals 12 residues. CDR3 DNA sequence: TGTGCCTGGAGTCTGTCGTTCTACGAGCAGTACTTC. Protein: CAWSLSFYEQYF.

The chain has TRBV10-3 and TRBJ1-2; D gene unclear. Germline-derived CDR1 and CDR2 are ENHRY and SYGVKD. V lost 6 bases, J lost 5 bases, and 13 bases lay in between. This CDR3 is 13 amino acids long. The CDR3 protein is CAISNSGGYGYTF. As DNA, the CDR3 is TGTGCCATCAGCAACAGTGGAGGGTATGGCTACACCTTC.

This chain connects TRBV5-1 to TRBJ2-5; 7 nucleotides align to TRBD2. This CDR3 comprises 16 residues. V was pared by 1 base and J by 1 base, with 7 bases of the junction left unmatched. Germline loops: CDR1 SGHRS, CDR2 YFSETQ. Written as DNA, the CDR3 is TGCGCCAGCAGCTTGTTGGGGGGGACCTCCCAAGAGACCCAGTACTTC. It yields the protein CASSLLGGTSQETQYF.

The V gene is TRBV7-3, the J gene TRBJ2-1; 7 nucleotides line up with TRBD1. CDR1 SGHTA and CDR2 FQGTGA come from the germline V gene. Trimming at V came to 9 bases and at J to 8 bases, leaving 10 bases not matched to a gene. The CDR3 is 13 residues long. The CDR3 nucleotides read TGTGCCAGTAACTCCGACAGGGTCTATGAGCAGTTCTTC. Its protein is CASNSDRVYEQFF.